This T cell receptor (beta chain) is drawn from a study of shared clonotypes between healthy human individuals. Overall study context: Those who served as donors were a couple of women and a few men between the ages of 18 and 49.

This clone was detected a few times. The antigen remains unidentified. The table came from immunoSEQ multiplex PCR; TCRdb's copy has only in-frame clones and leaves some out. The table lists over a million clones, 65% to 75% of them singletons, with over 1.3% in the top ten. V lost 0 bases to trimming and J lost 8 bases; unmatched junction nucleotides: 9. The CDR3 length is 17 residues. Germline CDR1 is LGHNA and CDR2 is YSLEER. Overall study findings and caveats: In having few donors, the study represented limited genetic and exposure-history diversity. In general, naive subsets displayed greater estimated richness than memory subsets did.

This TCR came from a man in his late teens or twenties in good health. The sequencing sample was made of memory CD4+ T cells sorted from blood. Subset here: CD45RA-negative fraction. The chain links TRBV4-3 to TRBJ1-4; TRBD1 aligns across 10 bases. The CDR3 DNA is TGCGCCAGCAGCCAAGACGCGGGACAGGGGCGGCAAGAAAAACTGTTTTTT. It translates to CASSQDAGQGRQEKLFF.